Shown below are 14 T cell receptor beta chains from a single sample sequenced in a study of blood T cell repertoires in COVID-19. Sequenced by immunoSEQ multiplex PCR; TCRdb stores in-frame clones only, minus some. The sample has approximately 63,000 clones, about nine tenths seen once. What was sequenced was peripheral blood. These receptors came from a woman aged 80 or older with acute or convalescent COVID-19.

This clone was observed a handful of times. The CDR3 region is CASRLVQTVWSNQPQHF. In DNA form, the CDR3 reads TGTGCAAGTCGCTTAGTACAGACAGTATGGAGCAATCAGCCCCAGCATTTT. The chain uses TRBV12-2 and TRBJ1-5; the table assigns TRBD1, which was not confirmed against the DNA. TRBV12-2 is recorded as a pseudogene. The CDR3 loop spans 17 amino acids.

V usage is TRBV3-1 (or the pseudogene TRBV3-2) and J usage is TRBJ2-1, with a tentative D call TRBD2 (5 bases). Germline lookup yields CDR1 LGHDT and CDR2 YNNKEL (reference sequence). Trimming stripped 0 bases from V and 7 bases from J, with 10 bases between. This CDR3 has 14 amino acids. Written as DNA, the CDR3 is TGTGCCAGCAGCCAAGAAGGGAGTTTAAATGAGCAGTTCTTC. This codes for CASSQEGSLNEQFF.

This chain joins TRBV10-1 and TRBJ2-7, with a tentative D call TRBD1 (6 bases). The CDR3 is made up of 15 amino acids. The V gene's germline CDR1 is WNHNN and CDR2 SYGVQD (reference sequence). V was trimmed by 3 bases and J by 2 bases, leaving 14 bases between them. The CDR3 region has the DNA TGCGCCAGCAGTGAACGTACGGGACACCCCTACGAGCAGTACTTC. Translation gives CASSERTGHPYEQYF.

The chain joins TRBV10-3 to TRBJ1-5; tentatively, D is TRBD1 (6 bases). CDR3 length equals 15 residues. V dropped 5 bases and J dropped 0 bases, with 11 bases sitting between them. Germline CDR1 ENHRY, CDR2 SYGVKD. CDR3 region: CAISQGQLSNQPQHF. DNA for the CDR3: TGTGCCATCAGTCAAGGACAGCTTAGCAATCAGCCCCAGCATTTT.

The chain carries TRBV7-7 and TRBJ2-1, with D perhaps matching TRBD2 (6 bases). Trimming shortened V by 3 bases and J by 5 bases, and 11 bases separated the two germline ends. This CDR3 has 14 residues. Germline V gene sequence: CDR1 SSHAT, CDR2 FNYEAQ (reference sequence). The DNA for the CDR3 is TGTGCCAGCAGCTTCGCGGGACGTGACAATGAGCAGTTCTTC. This codes for CASSFAGRDNEQFF.

The chain has TRBV27 and TRBJ2-7; the match to TRBD1 covers 7 bases. The CDR3 is made up of 14 amino acids. Germline assignment: CDR1 MNHEY and CDR2 SMNVEV (reference sequence). Losses at the gene ends were 6 bases for V and 6 bases for J; bases not matched to a gene: 11. The CDR3, as DNA: TGTGCCAGCAGGACCGCAGACAGGGCCGGCGAGCAGTACTTC. Residues: CASRTADRAGEQYF.

This clone was seen only a few times. This chain links TRBV28 with TRBJ1-2; D gene uncertain. V dropped 3 bases and J dropped 4 bases, with 6 bases sitting between them. Germline CDR1 reads MDHEN; CDR2 reads SYDVKM. The CDR3 has 12 amino acids. The CDR3 region is CASSLAAYGYTF. DNA of the CDR3: TGTGCCAGCAGTTTGGCCGCCTATGGCTACACCTTC.

The rearrangement links TRBV18 to TRBJ2-7, with TRBD2 as a possible D gene (7 bases). V was cut by 5 bases and J by 5 bases, with 13 bases left in between. The CDR3 is 13 amino acids. Germline CDR1 is KGHSH and CDR2 is LQKENI. The chain's CDR3 is CASSAGAKDEQYF. The CDR3 coding sequence is TGTGCCAGCTCAGCGGGGGCGAAGGACGAGCAGTACTTC.

V is TRBV6-6 and J is TRBJ2-3, with 9 bases matching TRBD1. V gave up 0 bases and J gave up 6 bases; unmatched junction bases: 4. Looked up from germline, CDR1 is MNHNY and CDR2 is SVGAGI (reference sequence). The CDR3 spans 15 residues. CDR3 sequence reads: CASSYSRDRADTQYF. The CDR3 nucleotides are TGTGCCAGCAGTTACTCGAGGGACAGGGCCGATACGCAGTATTTT.

The chain carries TRBV7-7 and TRBJ2-3, with TRBD2 matching over 7 bases. The CDR3 spans 16 residues. The J segment lost 2 bases and the V segment lost 5 bases, leaving 10 bases of the junction unmatched. The germline V gene has CDR1 SSHAT and CDR2 FNYEAQ (reference sequence). CDR3 sequence: CASSPAVAGDTDTQYF. The CDR3, as DNA: TGTGCCAGCAGCCCAGCCGTGGCGGGGGACACAGATACGCAGTATTTT.

This clone was seen more than once but under ten times. This sequence joins TRBV3-1 (or the pseudogene TRBV3-2) and TRBJ2-5; the match to TRBD2 covers 10 bases. The CDR3 has 18 amino acids. V gave up 1 base and J gave up 1 base; unmatched junction bases: 9. Germline CDR1 reads LGHDT; CDR2 reads YNNKEL (reference sequence). The CDR3 nucleotides are TGTGCCAGCAGCCAAGCGATAGCGGGAGGCGCCCTCCAAGAGACCCAGTACTTC. Its translation: CASSQAIAGGALQETQYF.

The V call is TRBV5-1, the J call TRBJ1-4; D is perhaps TRBD1 (6 bases). Germline CDR1 reads SGHRS; CDR2 reads YFSETQ. The length of the CDR3 is 14 residues. V was clipped by 2 bases and J by 8 bases, with 13 bases between them. In DNA form, the CDR3 reads TGCGCCAGCAGCTTAGGGCAGGGGCCCGAAAAACTGTTTTTT. Translated, it gives CASSLGQGPEKLFF. Complete variable domain (other parts from reference TRBV5-1 and TRBJ1-4): KAGVTQTPRYLIKTRGQQVTLSCSPISGHRSVSWYQQTPGQGLQFLFEYFSETQRNKGNFPGRFSGRQFSNSRSEMNVSTLELGDSALYLCASSLGQGPEKLFFGSGTQLSVL.

V gene TRBV28 combines with J gene TRBJ1-3; no firm D call. Germline lookup yields CDR1 MDHEN and CDR2 SYDVKM. Trimming took off 4 bases at V and 0 bases at J, with 7 bases between the two ends. This CDR3 is 14 amino acids long. The CDR3 DNA reads TGTGCCAGCAGTTCCATCAGCTCTGGAAACACCATATATTTT. It specifies CASSSISSGNTIYF. The full variable domain, its missing parts supplied by reference TRBV28 and TRBJ1-3, is DVKVTQSSRYLVKRTGEKVFLECVQDMDHENMFWYRQDPGLGLRLIYFSYDVKMKEKGDIPEGYSVSREKKERFSLILESASTNQTSMYLCASSSISSGNTIYFGEGSWLTVV.

The chain links TRBV9 to TRBJ2-5; 7 bases match TRBD2. The junction had 5 bases not matched to a gene; V was cut back by 4 bases and J by 2 bases. This CDR3 spans 14 amino acids. Germline loops: CDR1 SGDLS, CDR2 YYNGEE. The CDR3 DNA reads as TGTGCCAGCAGCCCTTGGACTAGTCAAGAGACCCAGTACTTC. This translates into CASSPWTSQETQYF. The full variable domain, with the rest looked up from reference TRBV9 and TRBJ2-5, is DSGVTQTPKHLITATGQRVTLRCSPRSGDLSVYWYQQSLDQGLQFLIQYYNGEERAKGNILERFSAQQFPDLHSELNLSSLELGDSALYFCASSPWTSQETQYFGPGTRLLVL.